This TCR beta chain originates from a study of early T cells in non-severe SARS-CoV-2 infection. Study-level background: Bulk RNA taken from unsorted whole blood was sequenced, leaving chains unpaired.

Study-level points and caveats: Sequences matched to VDJdb favored anti-spike CD8 responses, while private and CD4 specificities were missed.

Separate cDNA molecules each had unique molecular identifiers attached to them. TCRdb processed the 5' RACE reads anew with MiXCR; each CDR3 protein has one entry. The sample has tens of thousands of distinct CDR3 sequences, 14% seen once. Per germline, CDR1 DFQATT and CDR2 SNEGSKA (reference sequence). The CDR3 has 11 amino acids. The germline V and J ends were trimmed by 1 base and 6 bases, with 7 bases remaining between them. This clonotype was seen a few times. What it binds is unknown. This chain links TRBV20-1 with TRBJ2-7; no clear D. The TCR sequence derives from an adult who was a healthcare worker with PCR-confirmed SARS-CoV-2 infection or an uninfected control (not recorded which). The sequenced sample was whole blood, obtained at baseline. As DNA, the CDR3 is TGCAGTGCTAGAGGGCGCCCCGAGCAGTACTTC. It encodes CSARGRPEQYF.